The T cell receptor beta chain described here comes from a study of blood T cell repertoires in COVID-19. This clone was recorded only once. Clones were sequenced by immunoSEQ multiplex PCR, and TCRdb holds only the in-frame ones, with some missing. The sample records fewer than 500,000 clones, around 87% being singletons. Recovered status applied to Cohort 3 donors who had two consecutive negative PCRs. It also applied to those with clearance or with symptom resolution. Trimming removed 2 bases from V and 4 bases from J; junction bases left unmatched: 0. The CDR3 is made up of 13 amino acids. In germline, CDR1 is MGHDK, CDR2 SYGVNS.

The specimen was PBMCs or T cells enriched from blood (not recorded which). The chain recombines TRBV25-1 with TRBJ1-1, with 8 bases identical to TRBD1. The TCR was taken from a man younger than 40 who had recovered from COVID-19. CDR3 sequence (DNA): TGTGCCAGCAGTGAAACAGGGGGCACTGAAGCTTTCTTT. This codes for CASSETGGTEAFF.